The 27 T cell receptor beta chains listed next were all sequenced from one sample in a study of blood T cells in healthy people across ages. A sample-barcoded 5' primer and a J-beta primer mix were used in a second PCR of about 7 to 12 cycles. TCRdb reprocessed the 5' RACE reads via MiXCR and lists one record per CDR3 protein. The table records 1.5 million to 1.8 million distinct CDR3 sequences, approximately 39% of them present only once. Sequencing was carried out using blood. All receptors derive from a woman between 18 and 30 years old in good health.

This clonotype showed up just once. The CDR3 nucleotides read TGCAGTGCTAGAGATGTAAGAAGGGAGGTCCGAAACAGGGGAAGGGATGGCTACACCTTC. This sequence encodes CSARDVRREVRNRGRDGYTF. This chain connects TRBV20-1 to TRBJ1-2; TRBD1 matches at 7 bases. The length of the CDR3 is 20 residues. Germline-derived CDR1 and CDR2 are DFQATT and SNEGSKA (reference sequence). Losses at the gene ends were 0 bases for V and 6 bases for J; bases not matched to a gene: 25.

The rearrangement joins TRBV5-1 to TRBJ2-3; maybe TRBD1 (6 bases). Trimming took off 2 bases at V and 0 bases at J, with 13 bases between the two ends. This CDR3 contains 16 residues. Per germline, CDR1 SGHRS and CDR2 YFSETQ. The CDR3 region is CASSLGTRGSTDTQYF. In DNA, the CDR3 is TGCGCCAGCAGCTTAGGGACACGGGGAAGCACAGATACGCAGTATTTT.

The V gene is TRBV9, the J gene TRBJ1-1, with D possibly being TRBD1 (5 bases). Germline V gene lookup returns CDR1 SGDLS and CDR2 YYNGEE. With 3 bases removed from V and 4 bases from J, the gap between germline ends came to 10 bases. This CDR3 has 13 residues. The CDR3, as DNA: TGTGCCAGCAGCGGTTCCGACAGCACTGAAGCTTTCTTT. It translates to CASSGSDSTEAFF.

This clonotype was seen a few times. The J gene is TRBJ2-3, the V gene TRBV5-6; a possible D gene is TRBD1 (5 bases). Per the germline V gene, CDR1 is SGHDT and CDR2 is YYEEEE. This CDR3 spans 15 amino acids. V lost 2 bases and J lost 2, with 12 bases in between. In DNA form, the CDR3 reads TGTGCCAGCAGCTTAACGCAGGGTTTCACAGATACGCAGTATTTT. Translated: CASSLTQGFTDTQYF.

The chain employs TRBV4-1 and TRBJ2-3; D might be TRBD1 (6 bases). V was cut by 1 base and J by 1 base, with 15 bases left in between. CDR1 and CDR2 from the germline V gene are MGHRA and YSYEKL. The CDR3 extends over 17 amino acids. CDR3 sequence: CASSQAQGRLGTDTQYF. Written as DNA, the CDR3 is TGCGCCAGCAGCCAAGCTCAGGGGCGGTTGGGCACAGATACGCAGTATTTT.

The gene calls are TRBV20-1 and TRBJ2-1; 16 positions match TRBD2. The CDR3 contains 14 residues. Germline assignment: CDR1 DFQATT and CDR2 SNEGSKA (reference sequence). For the CDR3, the DNA is TGCAGCCTTGGGACTAGCGGGAGGGGTGGTGAGCAGTTCTTC. It translates to CSLGTSGRGGEQFF.

This chain joins TRBV24-1 and TRBJ2-1, with 9 bases identical to TRBD2. This CDR3 contains 19 residues. The germline gives CDR1 KGHDR, CDR2 SFDVKD. Losses at the gene ends were 4 bases for V and 1 base for J; bases not matched to a gene: 13. CDR3 DNA sequence: TGTGCCACCAGTGACACCGGGACCAGCGGGAGGAGGTCCTACAATGAGCAGTTCTTC. It is translated as CATSDTGTSGRRSYNEQFF.

The gene calls are TRBV29-1 and TRBJ2-7, with 7 bases lining up with TRBD2. The trim removed 7 bases at V and 4 bases at J, leaving 10 bases unmatched. The CDR3 is 13 amino acids. Germline V CDR1 and CDR2: SQVTM, ANQGSEA. Here the CDR3 reads CSASGRWRYEQYF. The CDR3 region has the DNA TGCAGCGCCTCCGGGAGGTGGAGGTACGAGCAGTACTTC.

The V and J genes are TRBV14 and TRBJ2-1; 9 nucleotides match TRBD2. Unmatched junction bases numbered 10, after V lost 0 bases and J lost 4 bases. This CDR3 has 18 amino acids. Germline V gene data show CDR1 as SGHDN and CDR2 as FVKESK. The DNA of the CDR3 is TGTGCCAGCAGCCAAGATTTGACAAGCGGGAGGACGTACAATGAGCAGTTCTTC. It yields the protein CASSQDLTSGRTYNEQFF.

This clonotype was observed at least ten times. The V gene is TRBV7-2, the J gene TRBJ2-4; D is unclear. The V and J ends lost 2 bases and 0 bases respectively, with 5 bases between them. The CDR3 contains 14 residues. Germline lookup yields CDR1 SGHTA and CDR2 FQGNSA. The CDR3 loop is CASSLTRAKNIQYF. The CDR3 DNA reads TGTGCCAGCAGCTTAACGAGAGCCAAAAACATTCAGTACTTC.

The chain employs TRBV29-1 and TRBJ2-7; 8 bases fit TRBD1. Trimming removed 4 bases from V and 6 bases from J; junction bases left unmatched: 8. The CDR3 has 13 amino acids. Per germline, CDR1 SQVTM and CDR2 ANQGSEA. The CDR3: CSVGETGESEQYF. CDR3 sequence (DNA): TGCAGCGTTGGAGAGACAGGGGAAAGCGAGCAGTACTTC.

V is TRBV5-1 and J is TRBJ2-2; TRBD2 matches 16 bases. The CDR3 has 18 amino acids. The germline V gene has CDR1 SGHRS and CDR2 YFSETQ. V trimming: 3 bases; J trimming: 3 bases; junction bases outside the gene matches: 5. CDR3 bases: TGCGCCAGCAGCTCGGGACTAGCGGGAGGGGTCGACACCGGGGAGCTGTTTTTT. It codes for CASSSGLAGGVDTGELFF.

The rearrangement uses TRBV9 and TRBJ2-3; D possibly corresponds to TRBD2 (5 bases). From germline, CDR1 is SGDLS and CDR2 YYNGEE. Trimming cost V 4 bases and J 3 bases, with 9 bases left between them. The CDR3 is made up of 13 amino acids. As DNA, the CDR3 is TGTGCCAGCAGCACCGGGATGACAGATACGCAGTATTTT. Its protein product is CASSTGMTDTQYF.

This clonotype was observed a handful of times. The J gene is TRBJ1-2, the V gene TRBV7-2; maybe TRBD1 (5 bases). CDR1 SGHTA and CDR2 FQGNSA come from the germline V gene. The V gene lost 1 base and the J gene lost 7 bases, with 13 bases spanning the gap. The CDR3 totals 14 residues. The DNA of the CDR3 is TGTGCCAGCAGCTTAGAGTGGACAAATCCTGGCTACACCTTC. It specifies CASSLEWTNPGYTF.

This rearrangement joins TRBV20-1 to TRBJ1-5, with D unresolved. The CDR3 consists of 14 residues. Trimming removed 0 bases from V and 2 bases from J, with 8 bases in between. CDR1 and CDR2 from the germline V gene are DFQATT and SNEGSKA (reference sequence). CDR3 region: CSARDLPGNQPQHF. The CDR3 DNA follows: TGCAGTGCTAGAGATTTGCCGGGCAATCAGCCCCAGCATTTT.

The chain is built from TRBV7-9 and TRBJ1-2; D remains unclear. CDR3 size: 14 residues. The germline V gene encodes CDR1 SEHNR and CDR2 FQNEAQ (reference sequence). V shed 5 bases and J shed 4 bases, with 14 bases lying between them. CDR3 loop: CASSPSLATYGYTF. CDR3 sequence (DNA): TGTGCCAGCAGCCCCTCTTTGGCGACCTATGGCTACACCTTC.

The chain is built from TRBV12-3 or TRBV12-4 and TRBJ1-6; possible D gene TRBD1, 5 bases. Trimming removed 3 bases from V and 10 bases from J, with 10 bases in between. This CDR3 has 13 amino acids. The CDR3 loop is CASSFWGISPLHF. The CDR3 DNA sequence: TGTGCCAGCAGTTTTTGGGGGATATCACCCCTCCACTTT.

The V and J genes are TRBV29-1 and TRBJ2-5, with unresolved D. The germline CDR1 and CDR2 sequences are SQVTM and ANQGSEA. The CDR3 covers 11 residues. Trimming left V 2 bases short and J 10 bases short, with 11 bases between. In DNA form, the CDR3 reads TGCAGCGTTGAAAACAATTGGGGCCAGTACTTC. It yields the protein CSVENNWGQYF.

Remarks on this clonotype: The junction departs from the called germline gene at one end, perhaps through a read error. The chain joins TRBV7-2 to TRBJ2-1; D is possibly TRBD1 or TRBD2 (5 bases each). The CDR3 has 11 amino acids. Germline values: CDR1 SGHTA, CDR2 FQGNSA. CDR3 nucleotide sequence: TGTGCCAGCAGGTTAGGGGAGACCCAGTTCTTC. Its translation is CASRLGETQFF.

There are a few counts of this clonotype. V is TRBV20-1 and J is TRBJ2-1; D unclear. The CDR3 loop spans 17 amino acids. Germline assignment: CDR1 DFQATT and CDR2 SNEGSKA (reference sequence). The V gene lost 6 bases and the J gene lost 4 bases, with 25 bases spanning the gap. The CDR3 nucleotides are TGCAGTGCAAAAGCATTGGGATCAGGCGGCTCGTACAATGAGCAGTTCTTC. This encodes CSAKALGSGGSYNEQFF.

This sequence joins TRBV6-6 and TRBJ2-3, with D perhaps matching TRBD2 (5 bases). This CDR3 spans 15 amino acids. The V end was cut by 6 bases, the J end by 0 bases, with 13 bases between. Germline loops: CDR1 MNHNY, CDR2 SVGAGI (reference sequence). The CDR3 DNA follows: TGTGCCAGCAGGCCCACTAGGGCTAGCACAGATACGCAGTATTTT. Its protein product is CASRPTRASTDTQYF.

The genes are TRBV5-1 and TRBJ2-1; D not certain. Trimming shortened V by 3 bases and J by 2 bases, and 9 bases separated the two germline ends. Germline values: CDR1 SGHRS, CDR2 YFSETQ. This CDR3 has 14 residues. The CDR3 region is CASSSPAAYNEQFF. CDR3 DNA sequence: TGCGCCAGCAGCTCCCCCGCTGCCTACAATGAGCAGTTCTTC.

There are a few counts of this clonotype. The chain recombines TRBV7-9 with TRBJ2-5; a possible D gene is TRBD1 (6 bases). V gave up 3 bases and J gave up 13 bases, with 21 bases separating them. The CDR3 spans 14 residues. Germline V gene lookup returns CDR1 SEHNR and CDR2 FQNEAQ (reference sequence). The CDR3 reads CASSLALHHRALYF. CDR3 nucleotides: TGTGCCAGCAGCTTGGCCCTCCACCACAGGGCCTTGTACTTC.

In its sample, this clonotype was seen many times. The chain links TRBV20-1 to TRBJ1-5, with D unresolved. The CDR3 is 12 residues long. Trimming took 5 bases from V and 0 from J, leaving 5 bases between them. Germline V lookup: CDR1 DFQATT, CDR2 SNEGSKA (reference sequence). DNA for the CDR3: TGCAGTGCTGGTGGTAGCAATCAGCCCCAGCATTTT. This encodes CSAGGSNQPQHF.

This clonotype was seen more than once but under ten times. V is TRBV14 and J is TRBJ1-2, with TRBD1 identical over 11 bases. From germline, CDR1 is SGHDN and CDR2 FVKESK. The CDR3 runs 15 residues. The ends lost 5 bases at V and 6 bases at J; junction bases unmatched: 8. The CDR3 DNA reads as TGTGCCAGCAGCATCGGGACAGGGGGACTGAATGGCTACACCTTC. Translation: CASSIGTGGLNGYTF.

The gene calls are TRBV20-1 and TRBJ2-1; TRBD1 is a possible D gene (6 bases). Looked up from germline, CDR1 is DFQATT and CDR2 is SNEGSKA (reference sequence). The CDR3 runs 12 residues. V was trimmed by 5 bases and J by 8 bases, leaving 13 bases between them. The CDR3 nucleotides are TGCAGTGCTTTAGGGGGACGCGATGAGCAGTTCTTC. Residues: CSALGGRDEQFF.

This clonotype was picked up a small number of times. The rearrangement joins TRBV5-1 to TRBJ2-1; TRBD2 is a possible D gene (6 bases). V was clipped by 3 bases and J by 4 bases, with 14 bases between them. Germline V CDR1 and CDR2: SGHRS, YFSETQ. This CDR3 has 15 amino acids. In DNA, the CDR3 is TGCGCCAGCAGCTGGGGGGAGGCGGAGTACAATGAGCAGTTCTTC. Residues: CASSWGEAEYNEQFF. Looking up the rest from reference TRBV5-1 and TRBJ2-1 gives the full variable domain: KAGVTQTPRYLIKTRGQQVTLSCSPISGHRSVSWYQQTPGQGLQFLFEYFSETQRNKGNFPGRFSGRQFSNSRSEMNVSTLELGDSALYLCASSWGEAEYNEQFFGPGTRLTVL.